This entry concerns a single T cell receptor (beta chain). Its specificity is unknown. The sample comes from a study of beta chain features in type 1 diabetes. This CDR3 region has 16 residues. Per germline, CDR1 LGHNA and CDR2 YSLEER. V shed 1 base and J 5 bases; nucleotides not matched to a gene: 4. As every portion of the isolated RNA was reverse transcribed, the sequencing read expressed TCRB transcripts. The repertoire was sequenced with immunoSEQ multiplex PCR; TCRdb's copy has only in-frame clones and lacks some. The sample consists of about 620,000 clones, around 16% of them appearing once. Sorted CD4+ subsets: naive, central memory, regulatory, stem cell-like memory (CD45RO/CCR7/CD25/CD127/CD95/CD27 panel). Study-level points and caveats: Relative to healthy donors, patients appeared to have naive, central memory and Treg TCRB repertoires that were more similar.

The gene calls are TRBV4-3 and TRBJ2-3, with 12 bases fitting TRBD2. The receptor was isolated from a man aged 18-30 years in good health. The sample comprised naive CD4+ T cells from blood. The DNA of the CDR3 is TGCGCCAGCAGCCAAGCGGGACTAGCGGGTTTAGATACGCAGTATTTT. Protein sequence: CASSQAGLAGLDTQYF.